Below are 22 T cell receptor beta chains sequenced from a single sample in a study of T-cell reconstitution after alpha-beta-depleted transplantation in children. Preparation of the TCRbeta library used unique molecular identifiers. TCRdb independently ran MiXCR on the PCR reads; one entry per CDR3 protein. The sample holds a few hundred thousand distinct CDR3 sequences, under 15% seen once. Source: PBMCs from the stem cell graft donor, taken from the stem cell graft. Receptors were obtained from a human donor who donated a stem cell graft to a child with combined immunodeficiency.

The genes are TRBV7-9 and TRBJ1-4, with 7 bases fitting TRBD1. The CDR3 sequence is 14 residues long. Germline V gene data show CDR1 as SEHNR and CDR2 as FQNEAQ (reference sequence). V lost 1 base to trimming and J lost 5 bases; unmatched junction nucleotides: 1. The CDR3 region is CASSLGRGNEKLFF. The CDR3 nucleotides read TGTGCCAGCAGCTTAGGCAGGGGGAATGAAAAACTGTTTTTT.

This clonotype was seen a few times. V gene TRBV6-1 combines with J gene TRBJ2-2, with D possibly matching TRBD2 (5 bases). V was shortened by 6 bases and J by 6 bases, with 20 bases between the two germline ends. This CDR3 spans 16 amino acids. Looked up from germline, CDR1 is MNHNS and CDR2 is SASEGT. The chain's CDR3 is CASSLGLARGSGELFF. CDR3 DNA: TGTGCCAGCAGCCTTGGGTTGGCACGCGGGTCCGGGGAGCTGTTTTTT.

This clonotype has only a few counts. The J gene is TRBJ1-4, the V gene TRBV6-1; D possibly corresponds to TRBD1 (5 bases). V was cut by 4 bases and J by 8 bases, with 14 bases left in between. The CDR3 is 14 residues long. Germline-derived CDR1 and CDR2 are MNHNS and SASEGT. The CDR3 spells CASSVVTEREKLFF. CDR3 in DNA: TGTGCCAGCAGTGTAGTGACAGAGAGGGAAAAACTGTTTTTT.

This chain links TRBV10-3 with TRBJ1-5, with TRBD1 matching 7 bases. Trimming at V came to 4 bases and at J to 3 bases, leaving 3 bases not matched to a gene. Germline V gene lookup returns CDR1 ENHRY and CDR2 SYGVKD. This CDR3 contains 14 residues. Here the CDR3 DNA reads TGTGCCATCAGTGGGGGACAGACCAATCAGCCCCAGCATTTT. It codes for CAISGGQTNQPQHF.

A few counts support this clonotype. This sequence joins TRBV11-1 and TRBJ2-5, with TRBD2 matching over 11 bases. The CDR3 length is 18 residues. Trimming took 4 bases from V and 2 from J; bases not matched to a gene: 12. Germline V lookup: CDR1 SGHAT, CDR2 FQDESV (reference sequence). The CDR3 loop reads CASSSRRPGLAVQETQYF. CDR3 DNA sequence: TGTGCCAGCAGCTCCCGAAGACCGGGACTAGCGGTGCAAGAGACCCAGTACTTC.

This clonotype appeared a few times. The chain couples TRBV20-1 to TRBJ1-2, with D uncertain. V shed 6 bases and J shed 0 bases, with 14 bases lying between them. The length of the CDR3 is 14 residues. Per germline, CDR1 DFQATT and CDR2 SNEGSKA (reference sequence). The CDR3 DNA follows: TGCAGTGCCCAGCCCGTTGGTGCTAACTATGGCTACACCTTC. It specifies CSAQPVGANYGYTF.

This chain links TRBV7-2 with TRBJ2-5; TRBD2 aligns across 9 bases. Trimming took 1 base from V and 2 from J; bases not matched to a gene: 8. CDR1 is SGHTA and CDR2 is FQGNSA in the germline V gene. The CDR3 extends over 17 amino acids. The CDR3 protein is CASSLVGRGGRQETQYF. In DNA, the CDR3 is TGTGCCAGCAGCTTAGTAGGGCGGGGGGGTCGACAAGAGACCCAGTACTTC.

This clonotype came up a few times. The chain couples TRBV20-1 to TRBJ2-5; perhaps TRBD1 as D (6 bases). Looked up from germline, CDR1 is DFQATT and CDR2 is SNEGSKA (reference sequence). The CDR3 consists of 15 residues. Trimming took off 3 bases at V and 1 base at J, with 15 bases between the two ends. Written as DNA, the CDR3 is TGCAGTGCTAGGGACGGACAGAGGGGCCAAGAGACCCAGTACTTC. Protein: CSARDGQRGQETQYF.

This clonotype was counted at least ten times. The CDR3 bases are TGTGCCACCAGCACCTCACAGGGATTCACAGATACGCAGTATTTT. As protein: CATSTSQGFTDTQYF. The V call is TRBV15, the J call TRBJ2-3; possible D gene TRBD1, 6 bases. Germline values: CDR1 LNHNV, CDR2 YYDKDF (reference sequence). The CDR3 runs 15 residues. Trimming took off 4 bases at V and 2 bases at J, with 13 bases between the two ends.

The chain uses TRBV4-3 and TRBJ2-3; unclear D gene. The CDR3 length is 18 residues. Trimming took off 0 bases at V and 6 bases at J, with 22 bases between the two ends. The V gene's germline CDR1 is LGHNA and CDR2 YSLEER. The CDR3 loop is CASSQEPLSGGWSDTQYF. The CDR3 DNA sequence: TGCGCCAGCAGCCAAGAGCCCCTGAGTGGTGGTTGGTCGGATACGCAGTATTTT.

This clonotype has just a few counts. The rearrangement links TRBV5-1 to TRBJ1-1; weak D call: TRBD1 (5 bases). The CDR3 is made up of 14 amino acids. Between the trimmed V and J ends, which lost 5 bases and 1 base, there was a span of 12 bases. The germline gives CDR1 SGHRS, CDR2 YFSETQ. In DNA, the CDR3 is TGCGCCAGCAGGGTCGCGGGGCCGAACACTGAAGCTTTCTTT. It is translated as CASRVAGPNTEAFF. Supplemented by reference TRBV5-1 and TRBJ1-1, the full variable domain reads KAGVTQTPRYLIKTRGQQVTLSCSPISGHRSVSWYQQTPGQGLQFLFEYFSETQRNKGNFPGRFSGRQFSNSRSEMNVSTLELGDSALYLCASRVAGPNTEAFFGQGTRLTVV.

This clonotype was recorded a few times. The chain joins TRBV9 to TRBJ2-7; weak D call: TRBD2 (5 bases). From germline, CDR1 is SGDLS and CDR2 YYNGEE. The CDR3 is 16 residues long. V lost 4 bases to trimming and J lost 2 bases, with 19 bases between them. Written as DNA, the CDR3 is TGTGCCAGCAGCAACCTCCGACTACCCGTAACCTACGAGCAGTACTTC. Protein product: CASSNLRLPVTYEQYF.

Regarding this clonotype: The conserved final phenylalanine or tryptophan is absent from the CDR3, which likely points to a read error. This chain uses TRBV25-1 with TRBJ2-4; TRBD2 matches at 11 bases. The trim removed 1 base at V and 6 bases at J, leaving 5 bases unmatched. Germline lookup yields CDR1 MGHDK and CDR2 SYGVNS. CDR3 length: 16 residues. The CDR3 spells CASSELAGGPGNIQYS. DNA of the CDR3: TGTGCCAGCAGTGAATTAGCGGGAGGGCCCGGAAACATTCAGTACTCC.

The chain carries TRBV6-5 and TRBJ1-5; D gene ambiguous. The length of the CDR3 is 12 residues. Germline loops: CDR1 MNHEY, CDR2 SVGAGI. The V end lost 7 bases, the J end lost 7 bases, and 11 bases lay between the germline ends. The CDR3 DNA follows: TGTGCCAGCAATAGGCCGGGACAGCCCCAGCATTTT. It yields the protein CASNRPGQPQHF.

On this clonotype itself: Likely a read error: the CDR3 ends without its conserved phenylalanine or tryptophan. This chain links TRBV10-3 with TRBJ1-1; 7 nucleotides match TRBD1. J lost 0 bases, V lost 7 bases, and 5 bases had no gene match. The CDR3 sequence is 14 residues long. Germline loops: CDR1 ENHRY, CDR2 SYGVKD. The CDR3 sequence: CAIIRDSMNTEAFC. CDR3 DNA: TGTGCCATCATTAGGGACAGCATGAACACTGAAGCTTTCTGT.

The CDR3: CARDLNTGELFF. The CDR3 DNA is TGTGCCAGGGACTTAAACACCGGGGAGCTGTTTTTT. This sequence joins TRBV7-2 and TRBJ2-2; maybe TRBD2 (5 bases). Germline V gene lookup returns CDR1 SGHTA and CDR2 FQGNSA. CDR3 size: 12 residues. Trimming pared 9 bases from V and 2 bases from J, leaving 7 bases between.

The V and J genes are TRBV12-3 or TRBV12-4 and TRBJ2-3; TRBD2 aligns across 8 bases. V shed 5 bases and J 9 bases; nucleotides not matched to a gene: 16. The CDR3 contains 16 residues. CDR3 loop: CASSRSPGTSYGTQYF. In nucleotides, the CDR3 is TGTGCCAGCAGTCGAAGTCCCGGGACTAGTTATGGAACGCAGTATTTT.

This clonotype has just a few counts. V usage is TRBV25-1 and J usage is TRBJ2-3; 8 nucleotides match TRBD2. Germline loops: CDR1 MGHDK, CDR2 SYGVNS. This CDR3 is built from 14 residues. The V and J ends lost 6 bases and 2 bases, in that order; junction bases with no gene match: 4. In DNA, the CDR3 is TGTGCCAGCAGGACTAGCGCCTTCACAGATACGCAGTATTTT. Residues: CASRTSAFTDTQYF.

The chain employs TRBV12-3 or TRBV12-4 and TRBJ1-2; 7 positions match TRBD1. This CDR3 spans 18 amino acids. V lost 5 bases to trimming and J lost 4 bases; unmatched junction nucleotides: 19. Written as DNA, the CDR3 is TGTGCCAGCAGTCCGTATTCCAGGGGGGCAGGAAGGAGCTATGGCTACACCTTC. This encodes CASSPYSRGAGRSYGYTF.

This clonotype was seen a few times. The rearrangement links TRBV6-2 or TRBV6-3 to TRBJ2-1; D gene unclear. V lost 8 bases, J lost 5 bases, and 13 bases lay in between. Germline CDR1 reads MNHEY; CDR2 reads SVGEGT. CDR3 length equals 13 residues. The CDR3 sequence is CASWAKQNNEQFF. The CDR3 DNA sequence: TGTGCCAGCTGGGCAAAACAGAACAATGAGCAGTTCTTC.

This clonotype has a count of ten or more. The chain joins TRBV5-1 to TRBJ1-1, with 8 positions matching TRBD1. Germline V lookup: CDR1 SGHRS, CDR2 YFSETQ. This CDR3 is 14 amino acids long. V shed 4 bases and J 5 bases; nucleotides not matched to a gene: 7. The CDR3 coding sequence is TGCGCCAGCAGCCAAGACAGGGGATGGACTGAAGCTTTCTTT. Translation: CASSQDRGWTEAFF.

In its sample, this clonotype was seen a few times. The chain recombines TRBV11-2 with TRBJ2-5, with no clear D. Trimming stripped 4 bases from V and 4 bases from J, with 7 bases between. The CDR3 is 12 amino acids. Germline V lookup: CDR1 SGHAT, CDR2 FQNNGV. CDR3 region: CASSYWGETQYF. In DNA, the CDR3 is TGTGCCAGCAGCTATTGGGGAGAGACCCAGTACTTC.